This passage covers 18 T cell receptor beta chains from one sample sequenced in a study of shared clonotypes between healthy human individuals. Profiling relied on immunoSEQ multiplex PCR, and the TCRdb table lists in-frame clones only, not all of them. The repertoire holds approximately 2.5 million clones, with 85% to 95% as singletons. The sequencing sample was made of naive CD4+ T cells sorted from blood. Subset here: CD45RA+ positively selected. Receptors originate from a young man in good health.

The gene calls are TRBV6-6 and TRBJ1-2; D perhaps matches TRBD1 (5 bases). Trimming stripped 8 bases from V and 4 bases from J, with 14 bases between. CDR3 size: 13 residues. Germline loops: CDR1 MNHNY, CDR2 SVGAGI (reference sequence). The CDR3 loop reads CASWLDGTYGYTF. In DNA, the CDR3 is TGTGCCAGCTGGTTGGATGGGACCTATGGCTACACCTTC.

This sequence joins TRBV6-5 and TRBJ2-1; no firm D call. V dropped 6 bases and J dropped 9 bases, with 9 bases sitting between them. The germline CDR1 and CDR2 sequences are MNHEY and SVGAGI. The CDR3 runs to 11 residues. The CDR3 DNA follows: TGTGCCAGCAGCCCTTGGGGTGAGCAGTTCTTC. Its translation is CASSPWGEQFF.

Remarks on this clone: This same CDR3 is encoded by further DNA sequences in the sample. The chain links TRBV29-1 to TRBJ2-2, with 11 bases identical to TRBD1. V trimming: 7 bases; J trimming: 6 bases; junction bases outside the gene matches: 1. CDR1 and CDR2 from the germline V gene are SQVTM and ANQGSEA. The CDR3 contains 12 residues. In DNA, the CDR3 is TGCAGCGCGGGACAGGGGGCCGGGGAGCTGTTTTTT. Translation: CSAGQGAGELFF.

The chain carries TRBV6-6 and TRBJ2-3; D may be TRBD2 (5 bases). V was shortened by 5 bases and J by 0 bases, with 12 bases between the two germline ends. The length of the CDR3 is 15 residues. Per germline, CDR1 MNHNY and CDR2 SVGAGI (reference sequence). The CDR3: CASSPGISSTDTQYF. DNA of the CDR3: TGTGCCAGCAGTCCCGGGATTTCTAGCACAGATACGCAGTATTTT.

The V and J genes are TRBV12-2 and TRBJ2-3; the D call of TRBD2 is as the table states it, not checked on the DNA. TRBV12-2 is tagged as a pseudogene. The CDR3 loop spans 20 amino acids. The CDR3 sequence: CASPTSTHCAPQRVRNTQYF. CDR3 coding DNA: TGTGCAAGCCCCACCTCCACCCACTGCGCCCCCCAGCGGGTCCGGAATACGCAGTATTTT.

A word on this clone: The same CDR3 is also encoded by other DNA sequences in this sample. J is TRBJ1-5 and V is TRBV7-2; 9 positions agree with TRBD1. Germline V lookup: CDR1 SGHTA, CDR2 FQGNSA. V lost 5 bases, J lost 4 bases, and 6 bases stayed unmatched. The CDR3 has 15 amino acids. The CDR3 region has the DNA TGTGCCAGCAGCCTGGGACAGGGTTTAAATCAGCCCCAGCATTTT. Protein sequence: CASSLGQGLNQPQHF.

The chain carries TRBV7-2 and TRBJ2-1; 8 nucleotides match TRBD1. V shed 0 bases and J 7 bases; nucleotides not matched to a gene: 11. The CDR3 is made up of 17 amino acids. Germline CDR1 and CDR2: SGHTA and FQGNSA. CDR3: CASSLAELHRGSNEQFF. The CDR3 bases are TGTGCCAGCAGCTTAGCGGAACTCCACAGGGGGTCAAATGAGCAGTTCTTC.

The chain has TRBV18 and TRBJ1-5, with D uncertain. This CDR3 has 14 residues. V was trimmed by 0 bases and J by 4 bases, leaving 7 bases between them. Germline-derived CDR1 and CDR2 are KGHSH and LQKENI. CDR3 DNA: TGTGCCAGCTCACCACCGTCAGGTAATCAGCCCCAGCATTTT. Protein: CASSPPSGNQPQHF. Drawing the rest from reference TRBV18 and TRBJ1-5, the complete variable domain is NAGVMQNPRHLVRRRGQEARLRCSPMKGHSHVYWYRQLPEEGLKFMVYLQKENIIDESGMPKERFSAEFPKEGPSILRIQQVVRGDSAAYFCASSPPSGNQPQHFGDGTRLSIL.

This rearrangement joins TRBV7-6 to TRBJ1-3; 12 bases are shared with TRBD1. Germline CDR1 reads SGHVS; CDR2 reads FNYEAQ. The J segment lost 9 bases and the V segment lost 7 bases, leaving 10 bases of the junction unmatched. This CDR3 region has 15 residues. CDR3 coding DNA: TGTGCCAGCACCTCTATGAGGGACAGGGGGCCCACCATATATTTT. Translated, it gives CASTSMRDRGPTIYF.

The rearrangement links TRBV5-1 to TRBJ1-1; D is undetermined. Looked up from germline, CDR1 is SGHRS and CDR2 is YFSETQ. V lost 0 bases and J 2 bases, leaving 8 bases between the germline ends. The CDR3 is made up of 14 amino acids. CDR3 bases: TGCGCCAGCAGCTTGGCCATGGATAACACTGAAGCTTTCTTT. This codes for CASSLAMDNTEAFF.

CDR3 amino acids: CASSKEGGYEQYF. DNA for the CDR3: TGTGCCAGCAGCAAGGAAGGGGGGTACGAGCAGTACTTC. The genes are TRBV21-1 and TRBJ2-7. TRBV21-1 is annotated as a pseudogene. The CDR3 extends over 13 amino acids.

Worth noting for this clone: Other DNA sequences of this sample code for an identical CDR3. This chain connects TRBV18 to TRBJ2-1; no reliable D call. The germline V and J ends were trimmed by 3 bases and 4 bases, with 7 bases remaining between them. The CDR3 sequence is 13 residues long. Germline-derived CDR1 and CDR2 are KGHSH and LQKENI. The CDR3 DNA reads TGTGCCAGCTCACCCGGGTCTTACAATGAGCAGTTCTTC. Its protein product is CASSPGSYNEQFF.

This sequence joins TRBV10-2 and TRBJ1-2; 8 bases match TRBD1. The V gene's germline CDR1 is WSHSY and CDR2 SAAADI. V shed 3 bases and J 5 bases; nucleotides not matched to a gene: 11. CDR3 length equals 16 residues. The CDR3 loop is CASSEFILGQEYGYTF. The CDR3 bases are TGCGCCAGCAGTGAATTCATCTTGGGACAGGAATATGGCTACACCTTC.

The chain links TRBV11-2 to TRBJ1-1; TRBD1 aligns across 7 bases. This CDR3 is built from 17 residues. The germline CDR1 and CDR2 sequences are SGHAT and FQNNGV. With 4 bases clipped from V and 0 bases from J, the junction kept 11 bases outside the gene matches. The CDR3 bases are TGTGCCAGCAGCTCGGCGGGACAGCGGACTCTGAACACTGAAGCTTTCTTT. As protein: CASSSAGQRTLNTEAFF.

The chain combines TRBV19 with TRBJ1-5, with 8 bases matching TRBD1. With 5 bases clipped from V and 2 bases from J, the junction kept 5 bases outside the gene matches. Germline V gives CDR1 LNHDA, CDR2 SQIVND (reference sequence). There are 15 residues in the CDR3. CDR3 sequence reads: CASSQGAVGNQPQHF. The CDR3 DNA is TGTGCCAGTAGTCAGGGGGCGGTCGGCAATCAGCCCCAGCATTTT.

This sequence joins TRBV11-2 and TRBJ2-5; 7 bases align to TRBD1. J lost 5 bases, V lost 5 bases, and 11 bases had no gene match. In germline, CDR1 is SGHAT, CDR2 FQNNGV. CDR3 size: 15 residues. CDR3 loop: CASSPVKGRGETQYF. The CDR3 coding sequence is TGTGCCAGCAGCCCCGTTAAGGGCAGGGGGGAGACCCAGTACTTC.

Worth noting for this clone: Other DNA variants within this sample encode the same CDR3. The chain employs TRBV19 and TRBJ1-5; D is uncertain. Germline CDR1 reads LNHDA; CDR2 reads SQIVND (reference sequence). This CDR3 has 13 amino acids. The ends were cut back, 1 base at V and 4 bases at J, with 5 bases in the middle. CDR3 DNA: TGTGCCAGTAGTATAGTCAGAAATCAGCCCCAGCATTTT. This gives the protein CASSIVRNQPQHF.

V usage is TRBV29-1 and J usage is TRBJ2-7; D gene ambiguous. This CDR3 region has 13 residues. Germline CDR1 SQVTM, CDR2 ANQGSEA. The germline V and J ends were trimmed by 6 bases and 2 bases, with 14 bases remaining between them. In DNA form, the CDR3 reads TGCAGCGTAACAAGGACGACGACCTACGAGCAGTACTTC. This gives the protein CSVTRTTTYEQYF.